The 27 T cell receptor beta chains presented below share a single source sample, sequenced in a study of response to subunit inactivated influenza vaccine. TCRdb processed the RT-PCR reads anew with MiXCR; each CDR3 protein has one entry. This sample has a few hundred thousand distinct CDR3 sequences; 20% to 25% occur once, and the top ten carry roughly 10%. This material consisted of PBMCs from blood, taken 21 months after vaccination. Source of these receptors: a man between 50 and 70 years old who received an inactivated influenza vaccine.

This clonotype has more than one count but fewer than ten. This chain connects TRBV20-1 to TRBJ2-7; possible D gene TRBD2, 6 bases. V dropped 0 bases and J dropped 6 bases, with 21 bases sitting between them. Looked up from germline, CDR1 is DFQATT and CDR2 is SNEGSKA (reference sequence). The CDR3 loop spans 16 amino acids. The CDR3 region has the DNA TGCAGTGCTAGAGACCCCCGACTAGTCTATGGCTCCGAGCAGTACTTC. Translating it yields CSARDPRLVYGSEQYF.

The rearrangement joins TRBV7-9 to TRBJ1-4; weak D call: TRBD1 (5 bases). Trimming removed 5 bases from V and 13 bases from J, with 14 bases in between. Germline V gives CDR1 SEHNR, CDR2 FQNEAQ (reference sequence). The CDR3 spans 12 residues. Written as DNA, the CDR3 is TGTGCCAGCAGCCCGGGACTTCGGCGACTGTTTTTT. Its translation: CASSPGLRRLFF.

This clonotype turned up a few times. The chain employs TRBV20-1 and TRBJ2-1; TRBD2 matches 8 bases. The CDR3 extends over 13 amino acids. CDR1 DFQATT and CDR2 SNEGSKA come from the germline V gene (reference sequence). The ends lost 0 bases at V and 7 bases at J; junction bases unmatched: 2. The CDR3: CSARDPSGNEQFF. CDR3 coding DNA: TGCAGTGCTAGAGATCCTAGCGGGAATGAGCAGTTCTTC.

This clonotype was seen a handful of times. This chain connects TRBV20-1 to TRBJ1-1, with D uncertain. This CDR3 comprises 14 residues. Trimming cost V 0 bases and J 2 bases, with 10 bases left between them. Germline CDR1 and CDR2: DFQATT and SNEGSKA (reference sequence). This chain's CDR3 is CSARDWRSNTEAFF. In DNA, the CDR3 is TGCAGTGCTAGAGATTGGAGATCAAACACTGAAGCTTTCTTT.

This clonotype showed up just once. This sequence joins TRBV7-9 and TRBJ2-1; D is perhaps TRBD2 (6 bases). CDR3 length: 15 residues. Trimming took off 1 base at V and 5 bases at J, with 12 bases between the two ends. CDR1 and CDR2 (germline): SEHNR, FQNEAQ (reference sequence). CDR3 in DNA: TGTGCCAGCAGCTTAGAGCATGGGAGGAACAATGAGCAGTTCTTC. Its protein is CASSLEHGRNNEQFF.

The chain employs TRBV29-1 and TRBJ2-2; TRBD2 aligns across 11 bases. J was trimmed by 0 bases and V by 6 bases; bases with no gene match: 9. Germline V gene data show CDR1 as SQVTM and CDR2 as ANQGSEA. This CDR3 has 17 amino acids. This CDR3 reads CSVHLPLAGANTGELFF. CDR3 in DNA: TGCAGCGTCCACCTCCCACTAGCGGGGGCGAACACCGGGGAGCTGTTTTTT.

The chain is built from TRBV6-2 or TRBV6-3 and TRBJ2-3; D is unclear. The CDR3 loop spans 13 amino acids. The V and J ends lost 2 bases and 6 bases respectively, with 9 bases between them. CDR1 is MNHEY, CDR2 SVGEGT, per germline. The CDR3 nucleotides are TGTGCCAGCAGTTACGCCAGCCAGGATACGCAGTATTTT. It is translated as CASSYASQDTQYF.

The CDR3 DNA reads TGTGCCAGCAGCCCCGACAGATTGAACACCGGGGAGCTGTTTTTT. Translated, it gives CASSPDRLNTGELFF. The chain is built from TRBV7-2 and TRBJ2-2; D perhaps matches TRBD1 (5 bases). Germline V gives CDR1 SGHTA, CDR2 FQGNSA. The V end was cut by 5 bases, the J end by 1 base, with 11 bases between. This CDR3 spans 15 amino acids.

The chain carries TRBV15 and TRBJ1-5, with D possibly matching TRBD1 (6 bases). This CDR3 comprises 15 residues. V was trimmed by 0 bases and J by 5 bases, leaving 11 bases between them. Germline CDR1 LNHNV, CDR2 YYDKDF (reference sequence). The CDR3 bases are TGTGCCACCAGCAGAGATCGGGGGCGTCATCAGCCCCAGCATTTT. Residues: CATSRDRGRHQPQHF.

This clonotype was seen a few times. The genes are TRBV11-2 and TRBJ1-2; D remains ambiguous. Germline V gene sequence: CDR1 SGHAT, CDR2 FQNNGV. V lost 4 bases, J lost 7 bases, and 10 bases lay in between. The CDR3 consists of 12 residues. This CDR3 reads CASSSEAAGYTF. The CDR3 nucleotides read TGTGCCAGCAGCTCCGAAGCCGCTGGCTACACCTTC.

This clonotype was counted a single time. The J gene is TRBJ1-1, the V gene TRBV20-1; D not resolved. The CDR3 length is 15 residues. The V and J ends lost 2 bases and 1 base respectively, with 14 bases between them. Germline loops: CDR1 DFQATT, CDR2 SNEGSKA (reference sequence). In DNA, the CDR3 is TGCAGTGCTAGATACCGCGGCGGTACGAACACTGAAGCTTTCTTT. This gives the protein CSARYRGGTNTEAFF.

The CDR3 region is CASSVGTSGYEQYF. CDR3 coding DNA: TGTGCCAGCAGTGTCGGGACTAGCGGCTACGAGCAGTACTTC. This rearrangement joins TRBV12-3 or TRBV12-4 to TRBJ2-7; TRBD2 matches at 11 bases. The CDR3 totals 14 residues. V trimming: 5 bases; J trimming: 3 bases; junction bases outside the gene matches: 3.

This clonotype was counted many times. The chain employs TRBV4-3 and TRBJ1-4; no definite D call. V lost 0 bases and J 0 bases, leaving 17 bases between the germline ends. The CDR3 runs to 19 residues. Germline loops: CDR1 LGHNA, CDR2 YSLEER. This chain's CDR3 is CASSQDLGNIGTTNEKLFF. Written as DNA, the CDR3 is TGCGCCAGCAGCCAAGATTTAGGAAACATCGGTACAACTAATGAAAAACTGTTTTTT.

A few counts support this clonotype. J is TRBJ1-6 and V is TRBV5-1, with D perhaps matching TRBD1 (6 bases). The germline V gene encodes CDR1 SGHRS and CDR2 YFSETQ. V was shortened by 1 base and J by 10 bases, with 12 bases between the two germline ends. The CDR3 contains 14 residues. CDR3 nucleotide sequence: TGCGCCAGCAGCTTGAGGCAGGGGAGGTCACCCCTCCACTTT. Protein product: CASSLRQGRSPLHF.

The CDR3 DNA reads TGTGCCAGCAGCCCAGGAGGACTCCAGTACTTC. Amino acids: CASSPGGLQYF. The chain uses TRBV14 and TRBJ2-5; D possibly corresponds to TRBD2 (5 bases). Germline lookup yields CDR1 SGHDN and CDR2 FVKESK. This CDR3 has 11 residues. The V end lost 4 bases, the J end lost 10 bases, and 10 bases lay between the germline ends.

The gene calls are TRBV28 and TRBJ2-7; TRBD2 matches at 8 bases. Germline V lookup: CDR1 MDHEN, CDR2 SYDVKM. This CDR3 is 15 amino acids long. The trim removed 4 bases at V and 0 bases at J, leaving 5 bases unmatched. The CDR3 bases are TGTGCCAGCAGTTCCTACGGGAGGGCCTCCTACGAGCAGTACTTC. This sequence encodes CASSSYGRASYEQYF.

This clonotype showed up just a few times. V and J are TRBV20-1 and TRBJ1-1; 11 bases are shared with TRBD1. V shed 6 bases and J 11 bases; nucleotides not matched to a gene: 20. CDR1 and CDR2 from the germline V gene are DFQATT and SNEGSKA (reference sequence). The CDR3 covers 16 residues. The CDR3 region has the DNA TGCAGTGCCCTGACCCTTGGACAGGGGGCGTTAAAAGAGGCTTTCTTT. As protein: CSALTLGQGALKEAFF.

This clonotype was seen a few times. The genes are TRBV7-6 and TRBJ2-1; D uncertain. The germline CDR1 and CDR2 sequences are SGHVS and FNYEAQ. V was clipped by 0 bases and J by 6 bases, with 6 bases between them. This CDR3 is 13 amino acids long. CDR3 coding DNA: TGTGCCAGCAGCTTAGCGTGGCTCAATGAGCAGTTCTTC. Amino acids: CASSLAWLNEQFF.

This clonotype was seen many times. The genes are TRBV20-1 and TRBJ2-7, with D unclear. The CDR3 consists of 14 residues. CDR1 and CDR2 from the germline V gene are DFQATT and SNEGSKA (reference sequence). V dropped 3 bases and J dropped 4 bases, with 16 bases sitting between them. This CDR3 reads CSASRSAENYEQYF. CDR3 coding DNA: TGCAGTGCTAGTAGGTCGGCGGAGAATTACGAGCAGTACTTC.

The chain has TRBV5-1 and TRBJ2-7; D is possibly TRBD1 (5 bases). Germline loops: CDR1 SGHRS, CDR2 YFSETQ. Trimming removed 4 bases from V and 0 bases from J, with 14 bases in between. The CDR3 covers 15 residues. The DNA of the CDR3 is TGCGCCAGCAGCCAAAGACCCGACAGCTCCTACGAGCAGTACTTC. This sequence encodes CASSQRPDSSYEQYF. The whole variable domain, filled in from reference TRBV5-1 and TRBJ2-7, reads KAGVTQTPRYLIKTRGQQVTLSCSPISGHRSVSWYQQTPGQGLQFLFEYFSETQRNKGNFPGRFSGRQFSNSRSEMNVSTLELGDSALYLCASSQRPDSSYEQYFGPGTRLTVT.

In its sample, this clonotype was seen a few times. The rearrangement uses TRBV9 and TRBJ1-4; 7 positions agree with TRBD1. Germline CDR1 reads SGDLS; CDR2 reads YYNGEE. V lost 3 bases and J lost 12; bases outside the gene matches: 5. The CDR3 extends over 12 amino acids. CDR3 sequence reads: CASSGDREELFF. In DNA form, the CDR3 reads TGTGCCAGCAGCGGTGACAGGGAAGAACTGTTTTTT.

V and J are TRBV28 and TRBJ2-6; D is uncertain. The V gene lost 7 bases and the J gene lost 6 bases, with 13 bases spanning the gap. Germline CDR1 and CDR2: MDHEN and SYDVKM. The CDR3 spans 14 residues. CDR3 DNA sequence: TGTGCCAGCACTACTTACCCCGTGGCCAACGTCCTGACTTTC. Encoded protein: CASTTYPVANVLTF.

The chain has TRBV12-3 or TRBV12-4 and TRBJ2-4; 9 bases are a match to TRBD1. The CDR3 sequence is 15 residues long. Germline trimming cut 1 base from V and 9 bases from J; bases unmatched to any gene: 7. CDR3 nucleotide sequence: TGTGCCAGCAGTTTAGGAGGACAGGGGCGAGGCATTCAGTACTTC. Translation: CASSLGGQGRGIQYF.

This clonotype has just a few counts. The V call is TRBV4-2, the J call TRBJ2-5; 8 bases map to TRBD1. CDR1 and CDR2 from the germline V gene are LGHNA and YNFKEQ. V lost 4 bases to trimming and J lost 4 bases; unmatched junction nucleotides: 8. The CDR3 covers 15 residues. The CDR3 DNA reads TGTGCCAGCAGCCGATTAGGGACAGGCTTAGAGACCCAGTACTTC. Its protein product is CASSRLGTGLETQYF.

The V and J genes are TRBV5-1 and TRBJ1-1; D call uncertain. Germline CDR1 and CDR2: SGHRS and YFSETQ. V was pared by 3 bases and J by 1 base, with 10 bases between. The CDR3 extends over 14 amino acids. The CDR3 nucleotides are TGCGCCAGCAGCTCCGACGCTAAGAACACTGAAGCTTTCTTT. Translating it yields CASSSDAKNTEAFF.

The V call is TRBV20-1, the J call TRBJ1-1, with 9 nucleotides matching TRBD1. Germline assignment: CDR1 DFQATT and CDR2 SNEGSKA (reference sequence). After removal of 4 bases from V and 6 bases from J, the junction contained 9 bases not matched to a gene. The CDR3 extends over 14 amino acids. CDR3 DNA: TGCAGTGCTACAAATACAGGGGGCCCTTCTGAAGCTTTCTTT. It yields the protein CSATNTGGPSEAFF.

The J gene is TRBJ1-5, the V gene TRBV6-1; TRBD1 is a possible D gene (6 bases). The length of the CDR3 is 15 residues. Germline loops: CDR1 MNHNS, CDR2 SASEGT. With 6 bases removed from V and 0 bases from J, the gap between germline ends came to 12 bases. CDR3 protein: CASSSGVLSNQPQHF. CDR3 nucleotides: TGTGCCAGCAGCTCAGGGGTACTTAGCAATCAGCCCCAGCATTTT.